The entry below gives a single TCR beta chain sequence along with its context. This sample includes further DNA sequences coding for the same CDR3. The split of CD4+ cells yielded CD45RA+ naive and CD45RA-negative memory subsets. These data come from a study of shared clonotypes between healthy human individuals. Germline-derived CDR1 and CDR2 are SGHKS and YYEKEE (reference sequence). CDR3 length: 14 amino acids. Trimming removed 0 bases at V and 2 bases at J, with 9 bases between. Sequenced by immunoSEQ multiplex PCR; TCRdb stores in-frame clones only, minus some. The sample gives some 2,500,000 clones, 93% of which show up once; 0.36% is in the top ten.

The sample comprised naive CD4+ T cells from PBMCs. The subset denotes: CD45RA+ positively selected. The receptor's source is a young man in good health. Some clones in this sample may be carry-over from other donors' samples. The V and J genes are TRBV5-5 and TRBJ2-7, with D perhaps being TRBD1 or TRBD2 (5 bases each). Here the CDR3 DNA reads TGTGCCAGCAGCTTGGCGGGACGGGCCTACGAGCAGTACTTC. Protein sequence: CASSLAGRAYEQYF.